The sequence of this T cell receptor (beta chain) was determined in a study of PD-1 blockade in classical Hodgkin lymphoma. Overall study findings and caveats: Excluded were patients who started nivolumab under 1 year after ASCT, a group that had lower diversity. Patients newly diagnosed and complete responders had comparable baseline diversity. At C4D1, TCR diversity had climbed significantly for CD4+ cells, though not for CD8+ cells.

As concerns this clone: Its antigen is as yet unknown.

Each patient relapsed following autologous stem cell transplantation, and prior brentuximab vedotin exposure differed. This CDR3 spans 14 amino acids. From germline, CDR1 is KGHSH and CDR2 LQKENI. V was clipped by 3 bases and J by 8 bases, with 13 bases between them. TCRdb keeps only in-frame clones here, not all; method: immunoSEQ multiplex PCR. The sample includes nearly 55,000 clones, about 84% of them seen just once. J is TRBJ1-4 and V is TRBV18, with D unresolved. This sequence was found in a human donor with classical Hodgkin lymphoma. Sample: peripheral blood mononuclear cells (PBMCs), taken at baseline. The chain's CDR3 is CASSPNFGGEKLFF. In nucleotides, the CDR3 is TGTGCCAGCTCACCTAATTTCGGTGGCGAAAAACTGTTTTTT. The complete variable domain, with remaining parts taken from reference TRBV18 and TRBJ1-4, reads NAGVMQNPRHLVRRRGQEARLRCSPMKGHSHVYWYRQLPEEGLKFMVYLQKENIIDESGMPKERFSAEFPKEGPSILRIQQVVRGDSAAYFCASSPNFGGEKLFFGSGTQLSVL.